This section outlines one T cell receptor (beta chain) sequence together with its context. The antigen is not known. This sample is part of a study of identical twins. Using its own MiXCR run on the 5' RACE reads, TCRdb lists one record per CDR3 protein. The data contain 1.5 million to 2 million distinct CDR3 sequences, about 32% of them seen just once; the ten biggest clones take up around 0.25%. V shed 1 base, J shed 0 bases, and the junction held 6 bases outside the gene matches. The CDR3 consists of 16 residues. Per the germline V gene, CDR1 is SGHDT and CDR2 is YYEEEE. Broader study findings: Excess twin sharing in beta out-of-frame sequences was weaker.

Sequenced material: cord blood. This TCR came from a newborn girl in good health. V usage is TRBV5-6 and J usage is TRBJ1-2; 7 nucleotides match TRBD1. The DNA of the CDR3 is TGTGCCAGCAGCTTGTTCCCCGGGACAGCTAACTATGGCTACACCTTC. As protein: CASSLFPGTANYGYTF.